This T cell receptor beta chain was retrieved from a study of blood T cell repertoires in COVID-19. The data were produced by immunoSEQ multiplex PCR, yet TCRdb's version contains in-frame clones alone and is incomplete. The sample contains some 150,000 clones, approximately 80% of which appear only once. The TCR comes from a man in his forties or fifties who had recovered from COVID-19. Material for sequencing was PBMCs or T cells enriched from blood (not recorded which).

Written as DNA, the CDR3 is TGTGCCAGCAACAACAGGGAATTCAATCAGCCCCAGCATTTT. It yields the protein CASNNREFNQPQHF. The rearrangement links TRBV2 to TRBJ1-5; D might be TRBD1 (6 bases). CDR1 and CDR2 from the germline V gene are SNHLY and FYNNEI. V lost 7 bases and J lost 3, with 13 bases in between. This CDR3 comprises 14 residues.